The rows below give T cell receptor beta chains drawn from one sample of a study of breast tumors, draining lymph nodes, adjacent tissues. TCRdb processed the multiplex PCR reads anew with MiXCR; each CDR3 protein has one entry. The sample has around 230,000 distinct CDR3 sequences; roughly 32% are singletons. Sequencing used axillary lymph node tissue. The receptor set was obtained from a female donor with breast cancer. Some clones in this sample may be carry-over from other donors' samples. Both conserved end residues are part of each CDR3. D genes are given only for firm matches. Expanded clones get a size class; other rows say once, few or many, or leave the size out.

TRBJ2-7 - TRBV2 TRBD1 CASLRDRGIDEQYF TGTGCTAGTCTTCGGGACAGGGGGATCGACGAGCAGTACTTC
TRBJ2-7 many TRBV7-2 - CASSLAPYEQYF TGTGCCAGCAGCTTAGCGCCTTACGAGCAGTACTTC
TRBJ2-7 few TRBV10-1 TRBD1 CASPPGQEVNEQYF TGCGCCAGCCCCCCGGGACAGGAAGTAAACGAGCAGTACTTC
TRBJ1-1 - TRBV20-1 - CSAKEGTRHTEAFF TGCAGTGCTAAGGAGGGGACAAGGCACACTGAAGCTTTCTTT
TRBJ2-5 - TRBV2 - CASKGLPQETQYF TGTGCCAGCAAGGGACTGCCCCAAGAGACCCAGTACTTC
TRBJ2-6 - TRBV2 - CASSGVGANVLTF TGTGCCAGCAGCGGTGTTGGGGCCAACGTCCTGACTTTC
TRBJ2-1 many TRBV12-3/TRBV12-4 TRBD2 CASSFVSGGTEQFF TGTGCCAGCAGTTTCGTTTCGGGAGGGACTGAGCAGTTCTTC
TRBJ2-3 many TRBV9 TRBD1 CASSVAWTGRADTQYF TGTGCCAGCAGCGTAGCTTGGACAGGGAGAGCAGATACGCAGTATTTT
TRBJ1-5 many TRBV12-3/TRBV12-4 - CASSFGDGQPQHF TGTGCCAGCAGTTTCGGGGACGGGCAGCCCCAGCATTTT
TRBJ2-1 many TRBV5-8 TRBD2 CASSPGTSGRANEQFF TGTGCCAGCAGCCCCGGGACTAGCGGGAGGGCCAATGAGCAGTTCTTC
TRBJ2-7 - TRBV7-6 - CASSLAVTGEQYF TGTGCCAGCAGCTTAGCGGTCACGGGCGAGCAGTACTTC
TRBJ2-1 many TRBV29-1 - CSVGDNEQFF TGCAGCGTTGGAGACAATGAGCAGTTCTTC
TRBJ1-1 few TRBV20-1 - CSAVRGGNTEAFF TGCAGTGCTGTCCGGGGAGGGAACACTGAAGCTTTCTTT
TRBJ2-5 many TRBV9 - CASSVGNSGETQYF TGTGCCAGCAGCGTAGGGAACAGCGGGGAGACCCAGTACTTC
TRBJ1-5 - TRBV20-1 - CSAGRVGDQPQHF TGCAGTGCGGGGCGAGTGGGGGATCAGCCCCAGCATTTT
TRBJ1-2 - TRBV18 TRBD1 CASSTGTGSYGYTF TGTGCCAGCTCAACGGGGACAGGGTCTTATGGCTACACCTTC
TRBJ2-7 many TRBV6-1 - CASSAGVWDYEQYF TGTGCCAGCAGTGCCGGGGTGTGGGACTACGAGCAGTACTTC
TRBJ2-1 many TRBV6-5 TRBD2 CASSYTSSGSYNEQFF TGTGCCAGCAGTTACACCTCTAGCGGATCCTACAATGAGCAGTTCTTC
TRBJ2-1 - TRBV6-2/TRBV6-3 - CASSYSYLLNEQFF TGTGCCAGCAGTTACTCTTATCTCCTCAATGAGCAGTTCTTC
TRBJ2-4 many TRBV12-3/TRBV12-4 - CASSRGAAKNIQYF TGTGCCAGCAGCCGGGGGGCGGCCAAAAACATTCAGTACTTC
TRBJ1-5 - TRBV11-2 - CASSSGREGGNEHF TGTGCCAGCAGCTCAGGTCGGGAGGGTGGCAATGAGCATTTT
TRBJ2-2 many TRBV24-1 TRBD2 CATSQTSAVGELFF TGTGCCACCAGTCAGACTAGCGCGGTCGGGGAGCTGTTTTTT
TRBJ2-2 - TRBV5-1 TRBD2 CASSLGLASGRGSTGELFF TGCGCCAGCAGCTTGGGACTAGCTTCGGGAAGGGGTAGCACCGGGGAGCTGTTTTTT
TRBJ1-1 - TRBV12-5 - CAGGSSEGNTEAFF TGTGCTGGTGGTTCTTCGGAGGGGAACACTGAAGCTTTCTTT
TRBJ2-1 many TRBV12-3/TRBV12-4 TRBD2 CASSLTSGRVWNEQFF TGTGCCAGCAGTTTGACTAGCGGCCGGGTGTGGAATGAGCAGTTCTTC
TRBJ2-1 few TRBV6-1 - CASNLDGYLRDEQFF TGTGCCAGCAATCTGGACGGATATCTAAGGGATGAGCAGTTCTTC
TRBJ2-2 - TRBV6-4 - CASSDGSAGELFF TGTGCCAGCAGTGACGGGAGTGCCGGGGAGCTGTTTTTT
TRBJ1-2 few TRBV28 - CASRPTWGRATYGYTF TGTGCCAGCAGACCGACCTGGGGCAGGGCGACCTATGGCTACACCTTC
TRBJ2-5 - TRBV29-1 TRBD2 CSVGGGTQYF TGCAGCGTTGGGGGGGGGACTCAGTACTTC
TRBJ1-6 many TRBV28 TRBD1 CASTKTGAPLHF TGTGCCAGCACCAAGACAGGGGCACCCCTCCACTTT
TRBJ1-5 - TRBV14 TRBD1 CASSQGDRGNQPQHF TGTGCCAGCAGCCAAGGCGACAGGGGGAATCAGCCCCAGCATTTT
TRBJ2-3 - TRBV5-1 TRBD2 CASSLTEAGGTDTQYF TGCGCCAGCAGCTTGACTGAAGCGGGAGGCACAGATACGCAGTATTTT
TRBJ2-3 few TRBV2 TRBD2 CASSPTGASGTADTQYF TGTGCCAGCTCACCAACCGGGGCTAGCGGGACGGCAGATACGCAGTATTTT
TRBJ2-7 few TRBV6-6 - CASSHYRDWESYEQYF TGTGCCAGCAGTCACTACCGGGACTGGGAGTCATACGAGCAGTACTTC
TRBJ2-1 - TRBV12-3/TRBV12-4 TRBD2 CASRPGTSGSLDEQFF TGTGCCAGCAGGCCCGGGACTAGCGGGAGTTTGGATGAGCAGTTCTTC
TRBJ2-3 many TRBV20-1 - CSADKSRGDTQYF TGCAGTGCCGACAAGTCGCGCGGGGATACGCAGTATTTT
TRBJ1-3 many TRBV6-5 TRBD1 CASSRGDSLNTIYF TGTGCCAGCAGTCGAGGGGACAGTCTGAACACCATATATTTT
TRBJ2-5 - TRBV6-2/TRBV6-3 TRBD2 CASSTRNLLREAWIEGETQYF TGTGCCAGCAGTACCCGGAATCTGCTGCGGGAGGCTTGGATTGAAGGAGAGACCCAGTACTTC
TRBJ2-7 many TRBV20-1 TRBD1 CSARYLGSDRGHEQYF TGCAGTGCTAGATACCTGGGATCGGACAGGGGACACGAGCAGTACTTC
TRBJ2-7 many TRBV3-1 - CASSQMAGRYEQYF TGTGCCAGCAGCCAAATGGCAGGGCGTTACGAGCAGTACTTC
TRBJ1-4 - TRBV18 - CASSPMGKLFF TGTGCCAGCTCACCTATGGGAAAACTGTTTTTT
TRBJ1-4 - TRBV11-2 TRBD1 CAGSLRGQVREKLFF TGTGCCGGTAGCTTACGCGGACAGGTCCGCGAAAAACTGTTTTTT
TRBJ1-3 many TRBV5-1 - CASSMSPSAGGNTIYF TGCGCCAGCAGCATGTCGCCCTCGGCGGGAGGAAACACCATATATTTT
TRBJ2-7 - TRBV6-4 - CASSDARASSYEQYF TGTGCCAGCAGTGACGCCAGGGCTAGCTCCTACGAGCAGTACTTC
TRBJ2-3 - TRBV4-2 TRBD2 CASSQVQGGTSVTDTQYF TGTGCCAGCAGCCAAGTACAGGGGGGGACTAGCGTCACAGATACGCAGTATTTT